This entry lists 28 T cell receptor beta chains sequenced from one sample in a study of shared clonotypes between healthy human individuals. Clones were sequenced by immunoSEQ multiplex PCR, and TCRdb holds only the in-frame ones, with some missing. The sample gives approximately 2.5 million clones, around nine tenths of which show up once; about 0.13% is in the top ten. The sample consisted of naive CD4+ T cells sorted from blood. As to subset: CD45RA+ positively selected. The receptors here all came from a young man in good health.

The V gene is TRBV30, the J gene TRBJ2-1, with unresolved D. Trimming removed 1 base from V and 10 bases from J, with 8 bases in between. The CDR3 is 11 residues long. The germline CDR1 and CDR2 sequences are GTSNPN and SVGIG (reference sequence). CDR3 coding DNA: TGTGCCTGGAGTGAGGAGAGCGAGCAGTTCTTC. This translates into CAWSEESEQFF.

CDR3: CASSLEGSVDYGYTF. CDR3 nucleotides: TGTGCCAGCAGCTTAGAGGGGTCCGTTGACTATGGCTACACCTTC. The chain is built from TRBV5-5 and TRBJ1-2, with a possible D match to TRBD1 (5 bases). V was cut by 2 bases and J by 3 bases, with 14 bases left in between. CDR1 and CDR2 (germline): SGHKS, YYEKEE (reference sequence). The CDR3 has 15 residues. Full variable domain (remainder filled in from reference TRBV5-5 and TRBJ1-2): DAGVTQSPTHLIKTRGQQVTLRCSPISGHKSVSWYQQVLGQGPQFIFQYYEKEERGRGNFPDRFSARQFPNYSSELNVNALLLGDSALYLCASSLEGSVDYGYTFGSGTRLTVV.

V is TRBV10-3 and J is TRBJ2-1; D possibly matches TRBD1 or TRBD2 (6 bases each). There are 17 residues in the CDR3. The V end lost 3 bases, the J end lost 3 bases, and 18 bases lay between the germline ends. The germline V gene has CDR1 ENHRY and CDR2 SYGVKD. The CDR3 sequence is CAISDFLGGPYYNEQFF. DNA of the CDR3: TGTGCCATCAGTGACTTTCTCGGGGGCCCATACTACAATGAGCAGTTCTTC.

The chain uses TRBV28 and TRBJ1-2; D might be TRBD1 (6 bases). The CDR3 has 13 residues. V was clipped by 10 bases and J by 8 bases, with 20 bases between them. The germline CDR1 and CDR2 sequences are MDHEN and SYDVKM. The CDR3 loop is CAILPTQGTGYTF. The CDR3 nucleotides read TGTGCCATCCTACCGACTCAGGGGACCGGCTACACCTTC.

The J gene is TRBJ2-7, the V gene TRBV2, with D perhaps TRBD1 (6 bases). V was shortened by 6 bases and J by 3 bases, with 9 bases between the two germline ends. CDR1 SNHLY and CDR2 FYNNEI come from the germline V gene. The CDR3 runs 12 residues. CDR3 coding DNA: TGTGCCAGCAGACGGGACAACTACGAGCAGTACTTC. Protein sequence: CASRRDNYEQYF.

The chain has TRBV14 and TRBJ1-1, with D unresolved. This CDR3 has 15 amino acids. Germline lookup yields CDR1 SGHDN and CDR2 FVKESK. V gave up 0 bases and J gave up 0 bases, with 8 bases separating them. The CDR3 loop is CASSQEGGLNTEAFF. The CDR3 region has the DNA TGTGCCAGCAGCCAAGAGGGCGGGTTGAACACTGAAGCTTTCTTT.

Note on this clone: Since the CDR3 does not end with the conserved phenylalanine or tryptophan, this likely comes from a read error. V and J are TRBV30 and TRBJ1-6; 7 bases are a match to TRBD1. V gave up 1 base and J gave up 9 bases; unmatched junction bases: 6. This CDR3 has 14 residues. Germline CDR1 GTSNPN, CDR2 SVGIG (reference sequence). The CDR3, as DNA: TGTGCCTGGAGTGGACAGGGAAAAGGTTCACCCCTCCACCTT. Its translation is CAWSGQGKGSPLHL.

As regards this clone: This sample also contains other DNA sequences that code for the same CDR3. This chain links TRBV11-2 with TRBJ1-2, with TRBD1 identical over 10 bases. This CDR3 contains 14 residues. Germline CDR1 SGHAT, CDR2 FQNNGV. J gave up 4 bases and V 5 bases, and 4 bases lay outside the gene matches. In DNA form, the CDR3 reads TGTGCCAGCAGCACGGGACAGGGGAGCTATGGCTACACCTTC. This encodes CASSTGQGSYGYTF.

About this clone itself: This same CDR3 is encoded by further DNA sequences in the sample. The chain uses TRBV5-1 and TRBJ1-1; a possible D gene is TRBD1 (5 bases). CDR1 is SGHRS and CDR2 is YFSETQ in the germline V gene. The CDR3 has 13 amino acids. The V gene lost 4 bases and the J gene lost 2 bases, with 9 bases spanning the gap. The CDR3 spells CASSRDPNTEAFF. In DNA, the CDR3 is TGCGCCAGCAGCCGGGACCCAAACACTGAAGCTTTCTTT.

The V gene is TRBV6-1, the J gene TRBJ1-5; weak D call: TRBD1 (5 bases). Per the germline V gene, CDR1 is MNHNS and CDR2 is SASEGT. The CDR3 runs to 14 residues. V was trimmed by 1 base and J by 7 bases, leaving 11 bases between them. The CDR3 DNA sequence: TGTGCCAGCAGTGAAGGGGGGGGAAGCCAGCCCCAGCATTTT. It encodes CASSEGGGSQPQHF.

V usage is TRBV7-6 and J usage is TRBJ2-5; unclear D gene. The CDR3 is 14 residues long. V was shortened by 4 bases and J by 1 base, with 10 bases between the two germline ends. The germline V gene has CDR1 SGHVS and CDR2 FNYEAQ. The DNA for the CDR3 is TGTGCCAGCAGCTCCTACACGGGCCAAGAGACCCAGTACTTC. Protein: CASSSYTGQETQYF.

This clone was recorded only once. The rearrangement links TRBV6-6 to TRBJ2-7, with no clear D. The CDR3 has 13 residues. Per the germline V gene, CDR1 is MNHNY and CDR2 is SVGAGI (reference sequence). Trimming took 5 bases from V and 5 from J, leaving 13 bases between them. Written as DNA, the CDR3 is TGTGCCAGCAGTGAGGCCCTAAGGGACGAGCAGTACTTC. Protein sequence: CASSEALRDEQYF.

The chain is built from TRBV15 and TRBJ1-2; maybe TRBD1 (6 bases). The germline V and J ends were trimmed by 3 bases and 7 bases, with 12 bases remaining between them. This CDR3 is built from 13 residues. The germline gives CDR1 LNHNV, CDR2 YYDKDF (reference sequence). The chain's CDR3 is CATSRGRTAGYTF. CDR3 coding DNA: TGTGCCACCAGCAGGGGGAGGACAGCTGGCTACACCTTC.

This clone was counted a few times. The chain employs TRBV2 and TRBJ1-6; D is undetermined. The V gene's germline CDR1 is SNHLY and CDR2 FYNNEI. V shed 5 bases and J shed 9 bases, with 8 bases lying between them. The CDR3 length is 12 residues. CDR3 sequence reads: CASSTPLSPLHF. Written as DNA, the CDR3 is TGTGCCAGCAGTACACCCCTTTCACCCCTCCACTTT.

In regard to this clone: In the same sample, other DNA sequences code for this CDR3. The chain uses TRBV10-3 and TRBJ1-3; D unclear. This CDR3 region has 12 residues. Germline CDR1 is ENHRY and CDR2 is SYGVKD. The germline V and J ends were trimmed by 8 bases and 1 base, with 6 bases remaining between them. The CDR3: CAIGGSGNTIYF. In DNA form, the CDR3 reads TGTGCCATCGGCGGATCTGGAAACACCATATATTTT.

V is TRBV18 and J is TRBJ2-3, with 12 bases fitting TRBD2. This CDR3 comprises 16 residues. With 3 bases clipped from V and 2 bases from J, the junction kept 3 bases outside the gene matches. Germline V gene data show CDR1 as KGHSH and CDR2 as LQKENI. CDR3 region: CASSPRTSGTTDTQYF. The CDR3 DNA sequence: TGTGCCAGCTCACCCCGGACTAGCGGGACCACAGATACGCAGTATTTT.

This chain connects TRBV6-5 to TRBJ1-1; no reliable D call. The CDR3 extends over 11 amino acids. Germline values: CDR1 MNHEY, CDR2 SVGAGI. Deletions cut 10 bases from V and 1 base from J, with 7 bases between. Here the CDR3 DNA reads TGTGCCACCGCAGGGAACACTGAAGCTTTCTTT. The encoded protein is CATAGNTEAFF.

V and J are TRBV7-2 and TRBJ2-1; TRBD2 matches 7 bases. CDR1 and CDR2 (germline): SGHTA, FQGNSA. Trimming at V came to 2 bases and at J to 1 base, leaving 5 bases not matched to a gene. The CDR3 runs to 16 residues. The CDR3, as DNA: TGTGCCAGCAGCTTATCAGCGGGGTTTTCCTACAATGAGCAGTTCTTC. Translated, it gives CASSLSAGFSYNEQFF.

The CDR3 DNA sequence: TGTGCCTCCCTAGGTGGACAGGGAGGTGAGCAGTACTTC. Its translation is CASLGGQGGEQYF. The V call is TRBV6-5, the J call TRBJ2-7, with 8 bases aligning to TRBD1. This CDR3 is 13 amino acids long. Germline CDR1 is MNHEY and CDR2 is SVGAGI. V lost 11 bases and J lost 7; bases outside the gene matches: 13.

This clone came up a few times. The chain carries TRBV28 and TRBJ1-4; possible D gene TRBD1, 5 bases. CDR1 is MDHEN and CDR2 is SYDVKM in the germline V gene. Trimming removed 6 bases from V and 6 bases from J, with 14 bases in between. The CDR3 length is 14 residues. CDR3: CASSSGTEDEKLFF. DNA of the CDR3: TGTGCCAGCAGCTCCGGGACGGAGGATGAAAAACTGTTTTTT.

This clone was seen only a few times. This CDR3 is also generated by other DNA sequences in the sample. The CDR3 is CASSLAANTEAFF. The CDR3 coding sequence is TGCGCCAGCAGCTTGGCCGCGAACACTGAAGCTTTCTTT. The rearrangement joins TRBV5-1 to TRBJ1-1; D ambiguous. V was cut by 0 bases and J by 1 base, with 4 bases left in between. CDR1 is SGHRS and CDR2 is YFSETQ in the germline V gene. The CDR3 sequence is 13 residues long.

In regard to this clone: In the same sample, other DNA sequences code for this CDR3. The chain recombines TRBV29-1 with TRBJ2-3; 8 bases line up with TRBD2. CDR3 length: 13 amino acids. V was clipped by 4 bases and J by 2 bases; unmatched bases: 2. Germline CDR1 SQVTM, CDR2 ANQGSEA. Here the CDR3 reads CSVGGRLTDTQYF. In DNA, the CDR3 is TGCAGCGTTGGCGGGAGGCTCACAGATACGCAGTATTTT.

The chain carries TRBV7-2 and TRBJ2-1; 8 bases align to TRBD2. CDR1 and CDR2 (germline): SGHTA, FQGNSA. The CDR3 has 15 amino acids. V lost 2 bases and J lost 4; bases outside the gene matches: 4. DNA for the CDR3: TGTGCCAGCAGCTTAATGTCTAGCGGGTACAATGAGCAGTTCTTC. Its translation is CASSLMSSGYNEQFF.

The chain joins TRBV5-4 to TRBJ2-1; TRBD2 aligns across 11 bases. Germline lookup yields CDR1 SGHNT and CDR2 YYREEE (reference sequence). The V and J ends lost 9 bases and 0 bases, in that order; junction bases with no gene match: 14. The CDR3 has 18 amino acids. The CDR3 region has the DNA TGTGCCATCCGGACTAGCGGGCACCCCTTGAGCTCCTACAATGAGCAGTTCTTC. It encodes CAIRTSGHPLSSYNEQFF.

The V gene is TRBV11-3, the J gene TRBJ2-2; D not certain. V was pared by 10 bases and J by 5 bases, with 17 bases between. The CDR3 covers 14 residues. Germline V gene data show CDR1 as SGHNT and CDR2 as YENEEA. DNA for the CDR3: TGTGCCACAGAAGATAGTTTGGGGACCGGGGAGCTGTTTTTT. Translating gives CATEDSLGTGELFF.

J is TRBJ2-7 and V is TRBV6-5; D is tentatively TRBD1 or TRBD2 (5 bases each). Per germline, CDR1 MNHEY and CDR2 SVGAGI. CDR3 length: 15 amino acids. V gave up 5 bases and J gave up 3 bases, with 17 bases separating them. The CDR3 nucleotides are TGTGCCAGCAGTCCCAGGGCTCTTGGGGGCTACGAGCAGTACTTC. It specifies CASSPRALGGYEQYF.

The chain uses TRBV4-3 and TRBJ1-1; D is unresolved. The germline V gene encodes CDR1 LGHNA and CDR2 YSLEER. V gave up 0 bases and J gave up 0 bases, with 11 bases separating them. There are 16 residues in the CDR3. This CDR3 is CASSQDATVMNTEAFF. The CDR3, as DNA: TGCGCCAGCAGCCAAGACGCTACAGTCATGAACACTGAAGCTTTCTTT.

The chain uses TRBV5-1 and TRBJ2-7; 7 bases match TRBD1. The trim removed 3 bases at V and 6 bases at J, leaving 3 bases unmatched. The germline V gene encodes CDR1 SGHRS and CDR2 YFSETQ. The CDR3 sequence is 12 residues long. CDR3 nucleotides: TGCGCCAGCAGCTACACAGGGGCCGAGCAGTACTTC. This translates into CASSYTGAEQYF.